The 22 T cell receptor beta chains given below trace back to one sample, sequenced in a study of Graves' ophthalmopathy and Graves' hyperthyroidism. Investigators amplified TCR beta CDR3 regions from RNA transcripts. Second-round multiplex PCR followed a first-round RT-PCR using HTBI primers. TCRdb reprocessed the multiplex PCR reads with MiXCR, giving one entry per CDR3 protein. The data contain a few hundred thousand distinct CDR3 sequences, 20% to 25% of them singletons. What was sequenced was peripheral blood. The receptors derive from a woman in her 50s with Graves' ophthalmopathy.

The chain carries TRBV29-1 and TRBJ1-2; 9 bases align to TRBD1. Unmatched junction bases numbered 10, after V lost 7 bases and J lost 7 bases. Germline V gene sequence: CDR1 SQVTM, CDR2 ANQGSEA. The CDR3 is made up of 13 amino acids. Here the CDR3 reads CSGGDRAGGGYTF. The CDR3 region has the DNA TGCAGCGGTGGGGACAGGGCCGGGGGTGGCTACACCTTC.

The table lists this clonotype with many counts. This sequence joins TRBV6-1 and TRBJ1-2; D possibly corresponds to TRBD1 (5 bases). This CDR3 has 13 residues. V dropped 5 bases and J dropped 6 bases, with 13 bases sitting between them. CDR1 is MNHNS and CDR2 is SASEGT in the germline V gene. CDR3 sequence: CASSITGSHGYTF. CDR3 nucleotide sequence: TGTGCCAGCAGTATTACAGGATCCCATGGCTACACCTTC.

This clonotype was counted ten times or more. The chain recombines TRBV19 with TRBJ2-7; possible D gene TRBD1, 5 bases. The CDR3 extends over 15 amino acids. In germline, CDR1 is LNHDA, CDR2 SQIVND (reference sequence). V dropped 4 bases and J dropped 2 bases, with 15 bases sitting between them. The CDR3 nucleotides read TGTGCCAGTAGTACAAGGGGTTTCCCAACCTACGAGCAGTACTTC. Protein: CASSTRGFPTYEQYF. Full variable domain (remainder filled in from reference TRBV19 and TRBJ2-7): DGGITQSPKYLFRKEGQNVTLSCEQNLNHDAMYWYRQDPGQGLRLIYYSQIVNDFQKGDIAEGYSVSREKKESFPLTVTSAQKNPTAFYLCASSTRGFPTYEQYFGPGTRLTVT.

This clonotype was recorded many times. The CDR3, as DNA: TGTGCCAGCAGTTACGGGACCACCAACCCCTACGAGCAGTACTTC. Translation gives CASSYGTTNPYEQYF. The chain is built from TRBV6-5 and TRBJ2-7; D tentatively fits TRBD1 or TRBD2 (5 bases each). Germline-derived CDR1 and CDR2 are MNHEY and SVGAGI. This CDR3 is 15 amino acids long. V shed 2 bases and J shed 2 bases, with 13 bases lying between them.

This chain links TRBV19 with TRBJ2-7; TRBD1 agrees at 9 bases. V dropped 0 bases and J dropped 0; count of bases not matched to a gene: 9. Germline V CDR1 and CDR2: LNHDA, SQIVND (reference sequence). CDR3 length equals 18 residues. CDR3 sequence: CASSIDLSGTGSSYEQYF. The CDR3 bases are TGTGCCAGTAGTATAGACCTCTCCGGGACAGGGAGCTCCTACGAGCAGTACTTC. The full variable domain, completed using reference TRBV19 and TRBJ2-7, is DGGITQSPKYLFRKEGQNVTLSCEQNLNHDAMYWYRQDPGQGLRLIYYSQIVNDFQKGDIAEGYSVSREKKESFPLTVTSAQKNPTAFYLCASSIDLSGTGSSYEQYFGPGTRLTVT.

In its sample, this clonotype was seen many times. The chain carries TRBV12-3 or TRBV12-4 and TRBJ2-5, with 11 bases fitting TRBD2. Trimming at V came to 6 bases and at J to 4 bases, leaving 4 bases not matched to a gene. The CDR3 consists of 14 residues. CDR3 coding DNA: TGTGCCAGCAGAATAGCGGGAGGGCTAGAGACCCAGTACTTC. This codes for CASRIAGGLETQYF.

The CDR3 sequence: CASSRGIGPNEAFF. CDR3 coding DNA: TGTGCCAGCAGTAGGGGCATCGGACCGAATGAAGCTTTCTTT. The rearrangement joins TRBV12-3 or TRBV12-4 to TRBJ1-1, with D perhaps matching TRBD1 (5 bases). The CDR3 consists of 14 residues. The V gene lost 5 bases and the J gene lost 7 bases, with 17 bases spanning the gap.

The sample holds a few counts of this clonotype. This rearrangement joins TRBV14 to TRBJ2-2; a weak D match, TRBD1 (6 bases). The CDR3 runs to 16 residues. Germline CDR1 is SGHDN and CDR2 is FVKESK. V lost 0 bases, J lost 3 bases, and 11 bases lay in between. As DNA, the CDR3 is TGTGCCAGCAGCCAAGAATACCGGACAGACACCGGGGAGCTGTTTTTT. Its translation: CASSQEYRTDTGELFF.

The chain joins TRBV4-1 to TRBJ1-1; D gene ambiguous. CDR3 length: 15 residues. The V gene lost 0 bases and the J gene lost 11 bases, with 19 bases spanning the gap. CDR1 MGHRA and CDR2 YSYEKL come from the germline V gene. The CDR3 loop reads CASSQERQSLTPAFF. The CDR3 coding sequence is TGCGCCAGCAGCCAAGAGCGGCAGTCTCTCACCCCGGCTTTCTTT.

In its sample, this clonotype was seen many times. The V and J genes are TRBV19 and TRBJ2-2; no clear D. The ends were cut back, 5 bases at V and 0 bases at J, with 10 bases in the middle. This CDR3 region has 15 residues. Germline CDR1 and CDR2: LNHDA and SQIVND (reference sequence). The CDR3 here is CASSVSSTNTGELFF. CDR3 nucleotide sequence: TGTGCCAGTAGTGTCAGTTCGACGAACACCGGGGAGCTGTTTTTT.

This clonotype has a count of ten or more. The chain joins TRBV4-1 to TRBJ1-5; 9 bases match TRBD1. The ends lost 3 bases at V and 5 bases at J; junction bases unmatched: 5. This CDR3 comprises 15 residues. Per the germline V gene, CDR1 is MGHRA and CDR2 is YSYEKL. The CDR3 DNA follows: TGCGCCAGCAGCCACTACGACAGGGGGGATCAGCCCCAGCATTTT. As protein: CASSHYDRGDQPQHF.

This clonotype was detected many times. The chain carries TRBV6-1 and TRBJ2-7; 9 bases fit TRBD1. This CDR3 spans 14 amino acids. CDR1 is MNHNS, CDR2 SASEGT, per germline. After removal of 5 bases from V and 6 bases from J, the junction contained 8 bases not matched to a gene. The CDR3 DNA follows: TGTGCCAGCAGTCGGCGGGACAGGGCTGTCGAGCAGTACTTC. It codes for CASSRRDRAVEQYF.

This clonotype was observed many times. The gene calls are TRBV28 and TRBJ1-5; D possibly corresponds to TRBD1 (5 bases). This CDR3 has 15 amino acids. The V end was cut by 5 bases, the J end by 6 bases, with 17 bases between. Looked up from germline, CDR1 is MDHEN and CDR2 is SYDVKM. CDR3 region: CASSTSEGRSQPQHF. The CDR3 DNA is TGTGCCAGCAGTACCTCGGAGGGGCGAAGTCAGCCCCAGCATTTT.

Ten or more counts support this clonotype. The chain joins TRBV7-2 to TRBJ1-1; 7 bases match TRBD1. CDR1 is SGHTA, CDR2 FQGNSA, per germline. The V and J ends lost 5 bases and 4 bases, in that order; junction bases with no gene match: 7. This CDR3 is 14 amino acids long. CDR3: CASSRQGGGTEAFF. CDR3 DNA: TGTGCCAGCAGCCGACAGGGTGGCGGCACTGAAGCTTTCTTT.

A remark on this clonotype: This could be a read error, since a much larger clone is one nucleotide away. This sequence joins TRBV19 and TRBJ1-5; D not resolved. This CDR3 region has 15 residues. Trimming stripped 4 bases from V and 0 bases from J, with 10 bases between. Per germline, CDR1 LNHDA and CDR2 SQIVND (reference sequence). The CDR3 here is CASSNGAYSNQPQHF. CDR3 nucleotide sequence: TGTGCCAGTAGTAATGGCGCTTATAGCAATCAGCCCCAGCATTTT.

The V and J genes are TRBV7-6 and TRBJ2-7; D may be TRBD1 (6 bases). The germline CDR1 and CDR2 sequences are SGHVS and FNYEAQ. The CDR3 has 13 amino acids. V was cut by 3 bases and J by 5 bases, with 11 bases left in between. CDR3 coding DNA: TGTGCCAGCAGCTTTTCACAGGGCCACGAGCAGTACTTC. It is translated as CASSFSQGHEQYF.

This clonotype came up many times. V is TRBV6-1 and J is TRBJ1-4, with D uncertain. Germline CDR1 MNHNS, CDR2 SASEGT. This CDR3 spans 14 amino acids. The V end was cut by 10 bases, the J end by 0 bases, with 12 bases between. The CDR3 protein is CATNLAATNEKLFF. Written as DNA, the CDR3 is TGTGCCACGAACCTGGCAGCAACTAATGAAAAACTGTTTTTT.

This clonotype was counted at least ten times. The V and J genes are TRBV19 and TRBJ1-5; no reliable D call. Germline assignment: CDR1 LNHDA and CDR2 SQIVND (reference sequence). The ends were cut back, 4 bases at V and 2 bases at J, with 6 bases in the middle. The CDR3 spans 13 residues. DNA of the CDR3: TGTGCCAGTAGTAGGAACGGCAATCAGCCCCAGCATTTT. It specifies CASSRNGNQPQHF.

The CDR3 DNA reads TGTGCCAGCAGCATGGACAGGGGGCGGGATGGCTACACCTTC. Translated: CASSMDRGRDGYTF. The chain combines TRBV11-2 with TRBJ1-2; 11 nucleotides match TRBD1. V lost 5 bases, J lost 6 bases, and 5 bases stayed unmatched. Germline-derived CDR1 and CDR2 are SGHAT and FQNNGV. This CDR3 has 14 residues.

This clonotype was counted many times. V usage is TRBV6-1 and J usage is TRBJ2-7; D may match TRBD1 or TRBD2 (6 bases each). V shed 0 bases and J shed 6 bases, with 12 bases lying between them. This CDR3 spans 14 amino acids. Germline V gives CDR1 MNHNS, CDR2 SASEGT. The CDR3 DNA sequence: TGTGCCAGCAGTGAAGCGGTACAGGGAGGCGAGCAGTACTTC. Translated: CASSEAVQGGEQYF.

The J gene is TRBJ1-6, the V gene TRBV6-1; D is ambiguous. This CDR3 spans 16 amino acids. From germline, CDR1 is MNHNS and CDR2 SASEGT. The germline V and J ends were trimmed by 4 bases and 8 bases, with 18 bases remaining between them. Here the CDR3 DNA reads TGTGCCAGCAGTGCGAACCGACACGGCTGGGATTCACCCCTCCACTTT. Translating gives CASSANRHGWDSPLHF.

This clonotype was detected many times. The rearrangement joins TRBV6-1 to TRBJ2-7; TRBD1 is a possible D gene (6 bases). The CDR3 is 15 residues long. V lost 6 bases and J lost 3, with 18 bases in between. Germline assignment: CDR1 MNHNS and CDR2 SASEGT. CDR3 in amino acids: CASSSPSLGGYEQYF. The DNA of the CDR3 is TGTGCCAGCAGCAGCCCTTCACTAGGGGGCTACGAGCAGTACTTC.